What follows is one TCR beta chain and its context. The sample comes from a study of blood T cell repertoires in COVID-19. V shed 3 bases and J 9 bases; nucleotides not matched to a gene: 2. CDR3 size: 12 residues. Germline-derived CDR1 and CDR2 are SGHTA and FQGTGA. The assay was immunoSEQ multiplex PCR, and TCRdb's table has in-frame clones only and misses some. The table has about 89,000 clones, around 88% seen once. The source material was peripheral blood. This sequence joins TRBV7-3 and TRBJ2-1; 7 bases match TRBD1. This receptor was taken from a man between 60 and 75 years old with acute or convalescent COVID-19. The DNA of the CDR3 is TGTGCCAGCAGCTTGGGACAGTCTGAGCAGTTCTTC. Its protein product is CASSLGQSEQFF.